This TCR beta chain comes out of a study of shared clonotypes between healthy human individuals. For sorted subsets, 150 to 250 ng DNA per replicate equaled about 27,000 T cell genomes. Sequencing used immunoSEQ multiplex PCR; TCRdb keeps in-frame clones, though not all of them. This repertoire shows approximately 740,000 clones, more than 85% found once; its top ten account for approximately 25%. General observations from the study: Researchers sampled only blood; tissue repertoires likely differ. Sharing of clonotypes among donors was expected to vary with sequencing depth.

On this clone itself: The antigen is not known.

The V and J ends lost 5 bases and 10 bases respectively, with 18 bases between them. CDR1 SQVTM and CDR2 ANQGSEA come from the germline V gene. This CDR3 comprises 12 residues. CD45RO negativity and positive selection for CCR7 defined naive CD8 cells, a population that excluded terminally differentiated effector memory CD45RA+ cells. Adults of Caucasian background living in Nashville, Tennessee made up all donors. This clonotype originated in a man younger than 40 in good health. Sequencing was carried out using naive CD8+ T cells sorted from blood. The chain employs TRBV29-1 and TRBJ2-7, with no clear D. The chain's CDR3 is CSVSNNQHGQYF. CDR3 bases: TGCAGCGTTTCTAACAACCAACACGGTCAGTACTTC.